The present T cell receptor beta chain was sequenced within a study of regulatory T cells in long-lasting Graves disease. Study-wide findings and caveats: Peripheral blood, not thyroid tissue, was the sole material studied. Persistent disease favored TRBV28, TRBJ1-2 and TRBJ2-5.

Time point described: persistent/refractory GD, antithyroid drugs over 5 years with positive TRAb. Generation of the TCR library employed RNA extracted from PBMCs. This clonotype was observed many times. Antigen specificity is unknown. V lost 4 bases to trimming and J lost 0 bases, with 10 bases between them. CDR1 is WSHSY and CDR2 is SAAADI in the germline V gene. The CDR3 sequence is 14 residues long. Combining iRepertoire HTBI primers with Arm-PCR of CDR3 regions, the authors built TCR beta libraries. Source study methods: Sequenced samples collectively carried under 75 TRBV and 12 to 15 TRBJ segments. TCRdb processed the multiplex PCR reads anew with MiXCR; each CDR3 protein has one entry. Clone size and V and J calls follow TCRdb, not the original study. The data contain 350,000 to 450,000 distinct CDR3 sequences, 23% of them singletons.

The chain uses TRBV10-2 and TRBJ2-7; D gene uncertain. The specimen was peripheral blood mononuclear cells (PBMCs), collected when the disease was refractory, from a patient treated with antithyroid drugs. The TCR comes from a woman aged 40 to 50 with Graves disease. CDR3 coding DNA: TGCGCCAGCAGTGCTGACTCGCTCTCCTACGAGCAGTACTTC. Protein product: CASSADSLSYEQYF.